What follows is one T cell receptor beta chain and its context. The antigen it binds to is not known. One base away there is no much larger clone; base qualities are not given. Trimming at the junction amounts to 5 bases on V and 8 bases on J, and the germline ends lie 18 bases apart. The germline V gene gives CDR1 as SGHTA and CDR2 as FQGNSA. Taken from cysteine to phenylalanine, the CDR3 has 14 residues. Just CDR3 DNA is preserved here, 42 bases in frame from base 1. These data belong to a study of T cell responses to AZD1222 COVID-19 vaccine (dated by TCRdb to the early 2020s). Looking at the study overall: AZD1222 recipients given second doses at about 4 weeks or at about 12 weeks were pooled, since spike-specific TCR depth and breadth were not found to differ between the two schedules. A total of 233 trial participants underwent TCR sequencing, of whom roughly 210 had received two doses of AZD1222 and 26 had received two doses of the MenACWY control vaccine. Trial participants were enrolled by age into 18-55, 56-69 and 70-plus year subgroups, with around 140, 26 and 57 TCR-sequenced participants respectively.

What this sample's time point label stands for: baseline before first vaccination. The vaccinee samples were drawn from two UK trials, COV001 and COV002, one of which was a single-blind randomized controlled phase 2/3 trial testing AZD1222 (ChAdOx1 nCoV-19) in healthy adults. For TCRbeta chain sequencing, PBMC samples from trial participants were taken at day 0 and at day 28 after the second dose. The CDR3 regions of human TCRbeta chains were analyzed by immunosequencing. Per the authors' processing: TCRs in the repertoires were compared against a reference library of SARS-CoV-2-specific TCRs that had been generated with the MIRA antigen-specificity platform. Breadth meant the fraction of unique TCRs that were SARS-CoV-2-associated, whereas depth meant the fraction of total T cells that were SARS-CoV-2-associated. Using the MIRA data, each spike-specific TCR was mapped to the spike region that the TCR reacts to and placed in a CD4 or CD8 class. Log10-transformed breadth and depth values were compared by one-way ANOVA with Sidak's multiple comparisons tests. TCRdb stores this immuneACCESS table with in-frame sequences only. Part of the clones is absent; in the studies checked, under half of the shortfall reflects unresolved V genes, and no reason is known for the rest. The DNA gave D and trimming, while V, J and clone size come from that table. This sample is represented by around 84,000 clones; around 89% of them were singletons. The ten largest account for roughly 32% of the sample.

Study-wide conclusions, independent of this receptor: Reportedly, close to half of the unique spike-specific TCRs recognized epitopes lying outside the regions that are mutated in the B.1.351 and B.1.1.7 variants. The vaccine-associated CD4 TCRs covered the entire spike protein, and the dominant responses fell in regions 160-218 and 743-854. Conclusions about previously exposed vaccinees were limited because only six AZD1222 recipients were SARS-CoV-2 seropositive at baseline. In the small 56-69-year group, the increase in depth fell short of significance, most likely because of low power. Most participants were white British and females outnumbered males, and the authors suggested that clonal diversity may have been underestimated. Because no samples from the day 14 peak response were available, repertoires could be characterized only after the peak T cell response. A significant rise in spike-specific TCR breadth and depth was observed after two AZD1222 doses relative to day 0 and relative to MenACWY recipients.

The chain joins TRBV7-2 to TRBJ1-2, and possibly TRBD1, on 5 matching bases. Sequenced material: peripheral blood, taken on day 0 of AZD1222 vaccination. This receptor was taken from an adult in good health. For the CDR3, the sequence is CASSRDPPGSGYTF. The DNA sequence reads TGTGCCAGCAGCCGGGACCCGCCCGGGAGCGGCTACACCTTC.